This TCR beta chain was obtained from a study of shared clonotypes between healthy human individuals. Regarding this clone: Antigen: not known. Different DNA sequences within this sample yield the same CDR3.

The V gene lost 0 bases and the J gene lost 1 base, with 4 bases spanning the gap. Germline CDR1 SGHNT, CDR2 YYREEE (reference sequence). The CDR3 has 13 amino acids. Study outcomes and limitations: What naive subsets generally showed was a larger estimated richness than memory subsets showed.

TCRdb's table, derived via immunoSEQ multiplex PCR, lists solely in-frame clones and lacks some. Among around 2.3 million clones listed, approximately 96% were seen once. This chain connects TRBV5-4 to TRBJ2-5, with unresolved D. Specimen: naive CD4+ T cells sorted from blood. Subset reported: CD45RA+ positively selected. This TCR derives from a man in his late teens or twenties in good health. CDR3 region: CASSLGSQETQYF. CDR3 bases: TGTGCCAGCAGCTTGGGGTCCCAAGAGACCCAGTACTTC.